This T cell receptor beta chain derives from a study of identical twins. Findings and limits, study-wide: Surplus twin overlap in beta out-of-frame sequences was less pronounced. Alpha sequences that were out-of-frame and twin-shared showed an excess of low generation probability. In drawing conclusions, the study used cross-sectional statistical analysis and did not follow the same donors.

TCRdb passed the 5' RACE reads through MiXCR, listing each CDR3 protein once. The sample includes some 600,000 distinct CDR3 sequences, about 7.6% of them seen just once. With respect to this clonotype: Its cognate antigen is unknown.

This sample was shared with a second study, whose subject was yellow fever vaccine responses in identical twins.

The receptor was isolated from a woman between 18 and 29 years old in good health. The source material was PBMCs.

The CDR3 coding sequence is TGTGCCAGCAGCCCACCCCGGTTGGCGGGACTGCTATACAATGAGCAGTTCTTC. Its protein product is CASSPPRLAGLLYNEQFF. This chain joins TRBV11-2 and TRBJ2-1, with D possibly TRBD2 on 6 matching bases. V gave up 5 bases and J gave up 4 bases, with 24 bases separating them. Germline CDR1 reads SGHAT; CDR2 reads FQNNGV. The CDR3 is 18 amino acids.